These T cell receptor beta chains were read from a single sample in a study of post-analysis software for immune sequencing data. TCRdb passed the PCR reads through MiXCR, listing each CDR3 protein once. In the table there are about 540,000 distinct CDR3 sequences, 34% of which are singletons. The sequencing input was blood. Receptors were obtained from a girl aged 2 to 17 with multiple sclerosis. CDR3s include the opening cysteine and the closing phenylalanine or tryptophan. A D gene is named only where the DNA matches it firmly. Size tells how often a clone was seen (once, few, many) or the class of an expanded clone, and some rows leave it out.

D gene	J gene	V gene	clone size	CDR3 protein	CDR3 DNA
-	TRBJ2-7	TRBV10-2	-	CASSVSKTASEQYF	TGCGCCAGCAGTGTGTCAAAGACAGCTTCGGAGCAGTACTTC
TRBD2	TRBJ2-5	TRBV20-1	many	CSARIAGGQETQYF	TGCAGTGCTAGGATAGCGGGGGGTCAAGAGACCCAGTACTTC
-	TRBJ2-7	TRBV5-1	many	CASSLGGEQYF	TGTGCCAGCAGCTTAGGAGGGGAGCAGTACTTC
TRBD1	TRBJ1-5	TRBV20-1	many	CSASPGGRGQPQHF	TGCAGTGCTAGTCCAGGGGGGAGGGGTCAGCCCCAGCATTTT
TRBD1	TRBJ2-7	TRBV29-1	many	CSGGTGNSYEQYF	TGCAGCGGGGGGACAGGCAACTCCTACGAGCAGTACTTC
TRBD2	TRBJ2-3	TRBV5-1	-	CASSIPSGGAADTQYF	TGCGCCAGCAGCATACCTAGCGGGGGGGCCGCAGATACGCAGTATTTT
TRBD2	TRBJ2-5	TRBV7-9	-	CASSFGTNQETQYF	TGTGCCAGCAGCTTCGGGACTAACCAAGAGACCCAGTACTTC
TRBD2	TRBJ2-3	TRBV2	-	CASRVLAGGHTDTQYF	TGTGCCAGCAGAGTCCTAGCGGGGGGACACACAGATACGCAGTATTTT
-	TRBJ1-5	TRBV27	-	CASSLSRGDQPQHF	TGTGCCAGCAGTTTGTCAAGGGGGGATCAGCCCCAGCATTTT
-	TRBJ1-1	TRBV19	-	CASSMSSLLGTEAFF	TGTGCCAGTAGTATGTCGAGTCTCCTGGGCACTGAAGCTTTCTTT
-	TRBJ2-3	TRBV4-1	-	CASSLGGPGTDTQYF	TGCGCCAGCAGCCTCGGGGGGCCCGGCACAGATACGCAGTATTTT
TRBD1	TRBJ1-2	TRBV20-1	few	CSARGQGALFDYGYTF	TGCAGTGCTAGGGGCCAGGGGGCACTTTTTGACTATGGCTACACCTTC
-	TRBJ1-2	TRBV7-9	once	CASSLGRNAGYTF	TGTGCCAGCAGCTTAGGACGGAATGCTGGCTACACCTTC
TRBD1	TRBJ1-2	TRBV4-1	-	CASAQGADGYTF	TGCGCCAGCGCACAGGGGGCGGATGGCTACACCTTC
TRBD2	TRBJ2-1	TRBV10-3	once	CAISGGLAGRLSYSEQFF	TGTGCCATCAGTGGGGGCCTAGCGGGACGCCTCTCCTACAGTGAGCAGTTCTTC
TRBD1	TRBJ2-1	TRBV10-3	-	CAIRYGQGAHGQFF	TGTGCCATAAGATACGGACAGGGGGCTCATGGGCAGTTCTTC
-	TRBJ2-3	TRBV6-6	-	CASSNPGGGGGDTQYF	TGTGCCAGCAGTAACCCAGGGGGAGGGGGCGGAGATACGCAGTATTTT
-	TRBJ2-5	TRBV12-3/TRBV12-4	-	CASSLVVETQYF	TGTGCCAGCAGTTTAGTCGTAGAGACCCAGTACTTC
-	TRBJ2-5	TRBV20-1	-	CSARRAGTQQETQYF	TGCAGTGCTAGACGCGCCGGGACGCAACAAGAGACCCAGTACTTC